The 25 T cell receptor beta chains given below trace back to one sample, sequenced in a study of spatial heterogeneity in lung cancer. General study points: Expanded alpha and beta TCR counts within tumors tracked tumor mutation counts.

The time point is: sample taken at primary tumor resection. TCRdb itself ran the 5' RACE reads through MiXCR, one entry per CDR3 protein. The sample lists 5,600 or so distinct CDR3 sequences; around 5% were seen once. The antigens of these receptors remain unknown. The sequenced sample was lung tumor tissue, obtained at surgery. The receptors here all came from a male donor with early-stage non-small cell lung cancer.

This clonotype qualifies as medium-sized. The chain couples TRBV7-2 to TRBJ2-2; 7 bases align to TRBD1. Trimming cost V 1 base and J 2 bases; bases outside gene matches: 7. This CDR3 contains 17 residues. Germline V lookup: CDR1 SGHTA, CDR2 FQGNSA. CDR3 coding DNA: TGTGCCAGCAGCTTAGTGGGACAGACGTTAAACACCGGGGAGCTGTTTTTT. Translation gives CASSLVGQTLNTGELFF.

This chain uses TRBV24-1 with TRBJ2-7, with D hard to call. Germline CDR1 is KGHDR and CDR2 is SFDVKD. V lost 0 bases, J lost 4 bases, and 21 bases lay in between. The CDR3 spans 18 residues. The CDR3 nucleotides are TGTGCCACCAGTGATTTGCGCCGCGACACCCTGGCCCAGTACGAGCAGTACTTC. This codes for CATSDLRRDTLAQYEQYF.

This clonotype was found many times. The rearrangement uses TRBV12-3 or TRBV12-4 and TRBJ2-3; D uncertain. Trimming took off 3 bases at V and 2 bases at J, with 9 bases between the two ends. CDR3 length equals 14 residues. Written as DNA, the CDR3 is TGTGCCAGCAGTTTGACGACGTACACAGATACGCAGTATTTT. Amino acid sequence: CASSLTTYTDTQYF.

This clonotype was seen ten or more times. The chain combines TRBV29-1 with TRBJ1-3, with a tentative D call TRBD1 (5 bases). This CDR3 has 12 residues. Germline loops: CDR1 SQVTM, CDR2 ANQGSEA. V was trimmed by 5 bases and J by 2 bases, leaving 7 bases between them. CDR3 coding DNA: TGCAGCGTTTGGGGGGCTGGAAACACCATATATTTT. Its protein product is CSVWGAGNTIYF.

The sample holds many counts of this clonotype. The CDR3 loop is CASSPANNYGYTF. DNA for the CDR3: TGTGCCAGTTCCCCCGCGAATAACTATGGCTACACCTTC. The gene calls are TRBV7-9 and TRBJ1-2; no definite D call. Germline V CDR1 and CDR2: SEHNR, FQNEAQ (reference sequence). V was shortened by 9 bases and J by 1 base, with 12 bases between the two germline ends. The CDR3 is 13 amino acids.

This clonotype was seen ten or more times. The chain is built from TRBV11-2 and TRBJ2-1; TRBD1 is a possible D gene (5 bases). V lost 0 bases and J 9 bases, leaving 21 bases between the germline ends. The CDR3 runs to 17 residues. Looked up from germline, CDR1 is SGHAT and CDR2 is FQNNGV. The CDR3 coding sequence is TGTGCCAGCAGCTTAGATCTCAGCTCAGGGTCCTATCGTGAGCAGTTCTTC. It is translated as CASSLDLSSGSYREQFF.

This clonotype was seen more than once but under ten times. V is TRBV7-8 and J is TRBJ1-2; D remains unclear. Germline lookup yields CDR1 SGHVS and CDR2 FQNEAQ. CDR3 size: 16 residues. The V end was cut by 1 base, the J end by 5 bases, with 17 bases between. CDR3: CASSLVLLQPTYGYTF. The CDR3 DNA reads TGTGCCAGCAGCTTAGTACTTTTACAGCCAACTTATGGCTACACCTTC.

In this sample, this clonotype turned up many times. The chain is built from TRBV12-3 or TRBV12-4 and TRBJ1-3, with D unclear. The V gene lost 4 bases and the J gene lost 4 bases, with 2 bases spanning the gap. CDR3 length: 11 residues. In nucleotides, the CDR3 is TGTGCCAGCAGTTGGGGAAACACCATATATTTT. As protein: CASSWGNTIYF.

This clonotype was counted at least ten times. CDR3 in amino acids: CASSRTGVIQETQYF. As DNA, the CDR3 is TGTGCCAGCAGCCGGACAGGAGTAATCCAAGAGACCCAGTACTTC. This chain joins TRBV11-2 and TRBJ2-5; 7 bases are shared with TRBD1. After removal of 5 bases from V and 1 base from J, the junction contained 7 bases not matched to a gene. The CDR3 is made up of 15 amino acids. CDR1 and CDR2 from the germline V gene are SGHAT and FQNNGV.

Relative to its sample, this clonotype is medium-sized. The chain links TRBV30 to TRBJ1-2; TRBD1 matches at 7 bases. Looked up from germline, CDR1 is GTSNPN and CDR2 is SVGIG (reference sequence). The CDR3 is made up of 13 amino acids. Losses at the gene ends were 4 bases for V and 4 bases for J; bases not matched to a gene: 6. The DNA for the CDR3 is TGTGCCTGGATTGACAGGGATGGCTATGGCTACACCTTC. Residues: CAWIDRDGYGYTF.

By share of the sample, this clonotype is medium-sized. The chain employs TRBV5-1 and TRBJ2-1; the match to TRBD1 covers 7 bases. V lost 6 bases, J lost 6 bases, and 9 bases stayed unmatched. The CDR3 consists of 14 residues. Germline CDR1 and CDR2: SGHRS and YFSETQ. CDR3 protein: CASNRQGDANEQFF. CDR3 nucleotide sequence: TGCGCCAGCAATCGACAGGGAGATGCCAATGAGCAGTTCTTC. The full variable domain, rest sourced from reference TRBV5-1 and TRBJ2-1, is KAGVTQTPRYLIKTRGQQVTLSCSPISGHRSVSWYQQTPGQGLQFLFEYFSETQRNKGNFPGRFSGRQFSNSRSEMNVSTLELGDSALYLCASNRQGDANEQFFGPGTRLTVL.

This clonotype was counted at least ten times. The chain carries TRBV6-1 and TRBJ2-3, with D hard to call. Germline lookup yields CDR1 MNHNS and CDR2 SASEGT. The V gene lost 1 base and the J gene lost 2 bases, with 4 bases spanning the gap. The length of the CDR3 is 13 residues. The CDR3 region is CASSEVFTDTQYF. Here the CDR3 DNA reads TGTGCCAGCAGTGAAGTCTTCACAGATACGCAGTATTTT.

This clonotype was observed many times. The chain joins TRBV3-1 to TRBJ2-7; D call uncertain. V lost 0 bases to trimming and J lost 7 bases, with 10 bases between them. Germline CDR1 and CDR2: LGHDT and YNNKEL (reference sequence). This CDR3 has 13 residues. The CDR3 loop reads CASSQDYDGEQYF. The CDR3 coding sequence is TGTGCCAGCAGCCAAGATTATGACGGGGAGCAGTACTTC.

This clonotype is judged medium-sized (0.01 to 0.1%). CDR3 amino acids: CASSPVRGGTGELFF. CDR3 DNA: TGTGCCAGCAGCCCCGTGCGAGGAGGGACCGGGGAGCTGTTTTTT. The J gene is TRBJ2-2, the V gene TRBV6-2 or TRBV6-3; D perhaps matches TRBD2 (6 bases). The CDR3 is 15 amino acids. The ends were cut back, 6 bases at V and 5 bases at J, with 16 bases in the middle. CDR1 is MNHEY, CDR2 SVGEGT, per germline.

This clonotype was seen repeatedly, ten times or more. The rearrangement uses TRBV7-2 and TRBJ1-2, with 7 bases aligning to TRBD1. Germline trimming cut 1 base from V and 2 bases from J; bases unmatched to any gene: 4. This CDR3 comprises 15 residues. Germline CDR1 SGHTA, CDR2 FQGNSA. As DNA, the CDR3 is TGTGCCAGCAGCTTAGGACAGGGCAGAAACTATGGCTACACCTTC. Protein product: CASSLGQGRNYGYTF.

This clonotype appeared many times. V is TRBV20-1 and J is TRBJ2-5, with 14 bases that match TRBD2. This CDR3 has 16 residues. J was trimmed by 5 bases and V by 6 bases; bases with no gene match: 11. CDR1 and CDR2 from the germline V gene are DFQATT and SNEGSKA (reference sequence). CDR3 DNA sequence: TGCAGTGCCCCTCTCGGACTAGCGGGAGGAGGGGAGACCCAGTACTTC. The encoded protein is CSAPLGLAGGGETQYF.

The CDR3 protein is CASSPGTGGTDTQYF. The DNA of the CDR3 is TGCGCCAGCAGCCCTGGGACAGGGGGCACAGATACGCAGTATTTT. V usage is TRBV5-1 and J usage is TRBJ2-3, with 10 nucleotides matching TRBD1. The V and J ends lost 4 bases and 1 base, in that order; junction bases with no gene match: 3. The CDR3 covers 15 residues. The germline V gene has CDR1 SGHRS and CDR2 YFSETQ. The full variable domain, its missing parts supplied by reference TRBV5-1 and TRBJ2-3, is KAGVTQTPRYLIKTRGQQVTLSCSPISGHRSVSWYQQTPGQGLQFLFEYFSETQRNKGNFPGRFSGRQFSNSRSEMNVSTLELGDSALYLCASSPGTGGTDTQYFGPGTRLTVL.

Ten or more counts support this clonotype. The J gene is TRBJ2-6, the V gene TRBV7-2, with 8 bases that match TRBD1. The V segment lost 1 base and the J segment 2 bases; nucleotides outside the gene matches: 1. From germline, CDR1 is SGHTA and CDR2 FQGNSA. The CDR3 consists of 16 residues. The CDR3 DNA is TGTGCCAGCAGCTTAGAGACAGGGGCTGGGGCCAACGTCCTGACTTTC. As protein: CASSLETGAGANVLTF.

This clonotype was observed at least ten times. The rearrangement uses TRBV20-1 and TRBJ2-4, with 7 bases fitting TRBD1. Germline values: CDR1 DFQATT, CDR2 SNEGSKA (reference sequence). The CDR3 has 13 residues. The CDR3 coding sequence is TGCAGCCCCACCACAAGACAGGGTGGCATTCAGTACTTC. This translates into CSPTTRQGGIQYF.

This clonotype is labeled as medium-sized. The chain employs TRBV7-9 and TRBJ1-1; D ambiguous. The germline gives CDR1 SEHNR, CDR2 FQNEAQ (reference sequence). Trimming cost V 5 bases and J 8 bases, with 15 bases left between them. There are 13 residues in the CDR3. This CDR3 reads CASSPRTTREAFF. The CDR3 DNA reads TGTGCCAGCAGCCCCCGGACCACCCGGGAAGCTTTCTTT.

This clonotype was detected many times. J is TRBJ1-4 and V is TRBV14, with 10 positions matching TRBD1. Germline CDR1 SGHDN, CDR2 FVKESK. The CDR3 sequence is 15 residues long. Unmatched junction bases numbered 6, after V lost 4 bases and J lost 7 bases. CDR3 sequence: CASSRRTGGGEKLFF. DNA for the CDR3: TGTGCCAGCAGCCGGAGGACAGGGGGTGGTGAAAAACTGTTTTTT.

This clonotype is labeled as medium-sized (0.01 to 0.1%). The genes are TRBV20-1 and TRBJ1-2, with 10 bases aligning to TRBD1. The CDR3 covers 16 residues. V shed 1 base, J shed 7 bases, and the junction held 12 bases outside the gene matches. Per the germline V gene, CDR1 is DFQATT and CDR2 is SNEGSKA (reference sequence). The CDR3 bases are TGCAGTGCTAGAGGGACGGCGGGACAGGGGATTAGTGGCTACACCTTC. Amino acids: CSARGTAGQGISGYTF.

Relative to its sample, this clonotype is medium-sized (0.01 to 0.1%). J is TRBJ2-2 and V is TRBV5-4, with a tentative D call TRBD2 (6 bases). The germline V gene encodes CDR1 SGHNT and CDR2 YYREEE (reference sequence). The CDR3 is 16 amino acids. Deletions cut 4 bases from V and 2 bases from J, with 15 bases between. The CDR3 here is CASSPRLGINTGELFF. The CDR3 DNA is TGTGCCAGCAGCCCCAGACTAGGAATAAACACCGGGGAGCTGTTTTTT.

This clonotype was picked up many times. CDR3 in DNA: TGTGCCAGCAGAACCACGGCGGGGGCATCCTACGAGCAGTACTTC. Translated, it gives CASRTTAGASYEQYF. The J gene is TRBJ2-7, the V gene TRBV6-2 or TRBV6-3; perhaps TRBD2 as D (7 bases). Germline V gene data show CDR1 as MNHEY and CDR2 as SVGEGT. Trimming cost V 6 bases and J 1 base, with 16 bases left between them. CDR3 length: 15 amino acids.

This clonotype is labeled medium-sized. The chain recombines TRBV5-6 with TRBJ1-2; TRBD1 agrees at 7 bases. With V trimmed by 5 bases and J by 3 bases, 4 bases remained unmatched. The germline gives CDR1 SGHDT, CDR2 YYEEEE. The CDR3 consists of 13 residues. The CDR3 spells CASRKQGYYGYTF. The DNA for the CDR3 is TGTGCCAGCAGAAAACAGGGGTACTATGGCTACACCTTC.